Below, 26 T cell receptor beta chains from the same sample are listed, as sequenced in a study of beta chain features in type 1 diabetes. Their cognate antigens are unknown. Study findings and constraints: All four CD4+ subsets from Type 1 diabetes patients carried moderately but significantly shorter TCRB CDR3s.

TCRB transcripts that were expressed got sequenced, as all of the isolated RNA had been reverse transcribed. Only in-frame clones appear in the TCRdb table, and some are missing; sequencing was by immunoSEQ multiplex PCR. The table includes more than 250,000 clones, about 23% detected once. Sequenced material: naive CD4+ T cells from blood. These receptors were obtained from a woman younger than 45 with type 1 diabetes.

V usage is TRBV14 and J usage is TRBJ2-7; D call uncertain. Trimming removed 0 bases at V and 1 base at J, with 10 bases between. Per germline, CDR1 SGHDN and CDR2 FVKESK. The CDR3 extends over 15 amino acids. CDR3 in DNA: TGTGCCAGCAGCCAAGATAATGCCAGGTCCTACGAGCAGTACTTC. Translated, it gives CASSQDNARSYEQYF.

The chain combines TRBV18 with TRBJ1-4, with 10 bases matching TRBD1. V was pared by 2 bases and J by 7 bases, with 4 bases of the junction left unmatched. Germline V gene lookup returns CDR1 KGHSH and CDR2 LQKENI. This CDR3 region has 15 residues. CDR3 in amino acids: CASSPIWDRGEKLFF. DNA for the CDR3: TGTGCCAGCTCACCAATCTGGGACAGGGGTGAAAAACTGTTTTTT.

This chain links TRBV29-1 with TRBJ1-4; TRBD1 might be the D (5 bases). The CDR3 contains 11 residues. Germline CDR1 reads SQVTM; CDR2 reads ANQGSEA. Trimming cost V 7 bases and J 8 bases, with 11 bases left between them. The DNA for the CDR3 is TGCAGCGGCCAGGGAGGGGAAAAACTGTTTTTT. Protein product: CSGQGGEKLFF.

The J gene is TRBJ2-3, the V gene TRBV7-9; the match to TRBD2 covers 8 bases. J was trimmed by 6 bases and V by 5 bases; bases with no gene match: 7. Germline CDR1 and CDR2: SEHNR and FQNEAQ (reference sequence). CDR3 length: 14 amino acids. As DNA, the CDR3 is TGTGCCAGCAGCCCCGGCTCGGGAGGGGATACGCAGTATTTT. Residues: CASSPGSGGDTQYF.

V is TRBV9 and J is TRBJ1-2; D may be TRBD1 (5 bases). Trimming took off 4 bases at V and 8 bases at J, with 12 bases between the two ends. CDR1 SGDLS and CDR2 YYNGEE come from the germline V gene. The CDR3 sequence is 12 residues long. Here the CDR3 reads CASSPQGGGYTF. The CDR3 DNA reads as TGTGCCAGCAGCCCCCAGGGAGGAGGCTACACCTTC.

This clone has a handful of counts. This rearrangement joins TRBV29-1 to TRBJ1-1; 7 bases line up with TRBD1. Germline V gene lookup returns CDR1 SQVTM and CDR2 ANQGSEA. The CDR3 runs to 14 residues. The V segment lost 7 bases and the J segment 5 bases; nucleotides outside the gene matches: 13. For the CDR3, the DNA is TGCAGCGCCCAGGGGGGCAGTTGGGGGACTGAAGCTTTCTTT. As protein: CSAQGGSWGTEAFF.

The rearrangement links TRBV25-1 to TRBJ2-5; TRBD2 might be the D (6 bases). The V end was cut by 2 bases, the J end by 2 bases, with 9 bases between. This CDR3 spans 14 amino acids. CDR1 and CDR2 from the germline V gene are MGHDK and SYGVNS. CDR3 in DNA: TGTGCCAGCAGTGAAACCGGGAGACAAGAGACCCAGTACTTC. It is translated as CASSETGRQETQYF.

The rearrangement joins TRBV5-1 to TRBJ2-6; 8 positions match TRBD1. The CDR3 covers 19 residues. Per germline, CDR1 SGHRS and CDR2 YFSETQ. Losses at the gene ends were 1 base for V and 1 base for J; bases not matched to a gene: 10. The CDR3 loop is CASSLSLRQGLSGANVLTF. Here the CDR3 DNA reads TGCGCCAGCAGCTTGTCTTTACGACAGGGGTTATCTGGGGCCAACGTCCTGACTTTC.

This clone was observed a few times. The chain is built from TRBV2 and TRBJ2-7; TRBD2 aligns across 8 bases. Per the germline V gene, CDR1 is SNHLY and CDR2 is FYNNEI. The CDR3 totals 12 residues. V lost 6 bases and J lost 9; bases outside the gene matches: 7. The CDR3 bases are TGTGCCAGCAGAAACCCTAGCGGGTCGCAGTACTTC. The encoded protein is CASRNPSGSQYF.

This chain links TRBV7-2 with TRBJ2-7; 12 bases match TRBD2. After removal of 6 bases from V and 7 bases from J, the junction contained 7 bases not matched to a gene. The CDR3 is 14 amino acids. CDR1 SGHTA and CDR2 FQGNSA come from the germline V gene. CDR3 sequence (DNA): TGTGCCAGCAGTCTAGCGGGAGGGCCTAGGGAGCAGTACTTC. As protein: CASSLAGGPREQYF. Complete variable domain (other parts from reference TRBV7-2 and TRBJ2-7): GAGVSQSPSNKVTEKGKDVELRCDPISGHTALYWYRQSLGQGLEFLIYFQGNSAPDKSGLPSDRFSAERTGGSVSTLTIQRTQQEDSAVYLCASSLAGGPREQYFGPGTRLTVT.

The V and J genes are TRBV5-4 and TRBJ2-7, with D perhaps matching TRBD2 (6 bases). CDR1 and CDR2 from the germline V gene are SGHNT and YYREEE (reference sequence). V lost 1 base to trimming and J lost 0 bases, with 11 bases between them. This CDR3 spans 15 amino acids. The CDR3 coding sequence is TGTGCCAGCAGCTTGTCAAGCGGGCGCTCCTACGAGCAGTACTTC. As protein: CASSLSSGRSYEQYF.

This clone came up once. J is TRBJ1-2 and V is TRBV10-3; TRBD1 matches 12 bases. This CDR3 region has 15 residues. Germline-derived CDR1 and CDR2 are ENHRY and SYGVKD. V dropped 6 bases and J dropped 2; count of bases not matched to a gene: 4. CDR3 protein: CAIRGTGGPNYGYTF. As DNA, the CDR3 is TGTGCCATCAGGGGGACAGGGGGCCCCAACTATGGCTACACCTTC.

This clone came up a few times. The rearrangement joins TRBV11-1 to TRBJ2-7, with 7 positions matching TRBD2. This CDR3 region has 15 residues. CDR1 SGHAT and CDR2 FQDESV come from the germline V gene (reference sequence). Trimming cost V 3 bases and J 2 bases; bases outside gene matches: 7. Here the CDR3 reads CASSLRGGAAYEQYF. For the CDR3, the DNA is TGTGCCAGCAGCTTGCGCGGGGGTGCAGCCTACGAGCAGTACTTC. The full variable domain, in which reference TRBV11-1 and TRBJ2-7 provide the parts outside the CDR3, is EAEVAQSPRYKITEKSQAVAFWCDPISGHATLYWYRQILGQGPELLVQFQDESVVDDSQLPKDRFSAERLKGVDSTLKIQPAELGDSAMYLCASSLRGGAAYEQYFGPGTRLTVT.

Of note for this clone: The same CDR3 arises from other DNA sequences in this sample as well. This chain connects TRBV29-1 to TRBJ1-1; 7 bases fit TRBD1. J lost 4 bases, V lost 5 bases, and 4 bases had no gene match. This CDR3 region has 12 residues. From germline, CDR1 is SQVTM and CDR2 ANQGSEA. The CDR3, as DNA: TGCAGCGTTCGGGCAGGGGGCACTGAAGCTTTCTTT. This encodes CSVRAGGTEAFF.

The rearrangement links TRBV15 to TRBJ2-2, with 8 bases identical to TRBD1. V shed 0 bases, J shed 7 bases, and the junction held 10 bases outside the gene matches. The V gene's germline CDR1 is LNHNV and CDR2 YYDKDF (reference sequence). This CDR3 spans 17 amino acids. In DNA, the CDR3 is TGTGCCACCAGCAGAGATCGCTTCCGCAGGGGGCGCGGGGAGCTGTTTTTT. It yields the protein CATSRDRFRRGRGELFF.

This clone has just a few counts. The chain recombines TRBV5-1 with TRBJ1-2, with a tentative D call TRBD1 (6 bases). Germline V lookup: CDR1 SGHRS, CDR2 YFSETQ. The CDR3 is 15 residues long. The V gene lost 3 bases and the J gene lost 6 bases, with 18 bases spanning the gap. The chain's CDR3 is CASSSSTGAGDGYTF. CDR3 coding DNA: TGCGCCAGCAGCTCGTCGACAGGAGCGGGAGATGGCTACACCTTC.

There are a few counts of this clone. The chain combines TRBV18 with TRBJ1-2; D uncertain. Germline CDR1 is KGHSH and CDR2 is LQKENI. V lost 3 bases and J lost 4, with 9 bases in between. The CDR3 extends over 13 amino acids. CDR3 loop: CASSPTESYGYTF. The CDR3 DNA reads as TGTGCCAGCTCACCGACGGAGAGCTATGGCTACACCTTC.

The chain has TRBV27 and TRBJ1-5; D perhaps matches TRBD1 (6 bases). This CDR3 is 15 amino acids long. Between the trimmed V and J ends, which lost 5 bases and 0 bases, there was a span of 11 bases. Germline CDR1 MNHEY, CDR2 SMNVEV (reference sequence). DNA of the CDR3: TGTGCCAGCAGTCGGAGACAGGATAGCAATCAGCCCCAGCATTTT. Protein sequence: CASSRRQDSNQPQHF.

This clone came up a few times. The chain uses TRBV29-1 and TRBJ1-1, with a possible D match to TRBD1 (5 bases). Germline CDR1 and CDR2: SQVTM and ANQGSEA. V shed 3 bases and J shed 0 bases, with 11 bases lying between them. The CDR3 has 14 residues. The CDR3 nucleotides read TGCAGCGTTGAGGCAGGGCCCATGAACACTGAAGCTTTCTTT. Translation gives CSVEAGPMNTEAFF.

The V gene is TRBV5-6, the J gene TRBJ2-1, with unresolved D. The V gene lost 0 bases and the J gene lost 0 bases, with 7 bases spanning the gap. Germline V gene lookup returns CDR1 SGHDT and CDR2 YYEEEE. The CDR3 sequence is 15 residues long. The CDR3 is CASSLVFPSYNEQFF. In DNA form, the CDR3 reads TGTGCCAGCAGCTTGGTCTTCCCCTCCTACAATGAGCAGTTCTTC. Combining the CDR3 with reference TRBV5-6 and TRBJ2-1 gives the whole variable domain DAGVTQSPTHLIKTRGQQVTLRCSPKSGHDTVSWYQQALGQGPQFIFQYYEEEERQRGNFPDRFSGHQFPNYSSELNVNALLLGDSALYLCASSLVFPSYNEQFFGPGTRLTVL.

In this sample, this clone turned up a few times. This chain links TRBV30 with TRBJ2-2; no clear D gene. Trimming took off 6 bases at V and 9 bases at J, with 8 bases between the two ends. The germline V gene has CDR1 GTSNPN and CDR2 SVGIG (reference sequence). The CDR3 contains 10 residues. The CDR3 is CACGGRELFF. Here the CDR3 DNA reads TGTGCCTGCGGCGGAAGGGAGCTGTTTTTT.

The chain couples TRBV5-1 to TRBJ2-7, with 10 bases fitting TRBD2. Germline lookup yields CDR1 SGHRS and CDR2 YFSETQ. The CDR3 is 15 amino acids. The V and J ends lost 4 bases and 7 bases, in that order; junction bases with no gene match: 11. CDR3 coding DNA: TGCGCCAGCAGCAAGAATAGCGGGAGGTCGGAAGAGCAGTACTTC. This sequence encodes CASSKNSGRSEEQYF.

The chain employs TRBV21-1 and TRBJ2-2; TRBD2, the table's D call, lacks a check against the DNA. TRBV21-1 is classified as a pseudogene. This CDR3 is 16 amino acids long. For the CDR3, the DNA is TGTGCCAGCAGCAAAGAGAGGGTGGCAGGCAGCGGGGAGCTGTTTTTT. It is translated as CASSKERVAGSGELFF.

This clone was seen a handful of times. The rearrangement uses TRBV30 and TRBJ1-2; possible D gene TRBD1, 6 bases. The V gene lost 2 bases and the J gene lost 12 bases, with 13 bases spanning the gap. The V gene's germline CDR1 is GTSNPN and CDR2 SVGIG (reference sequence). This CDR3 is built from 11 residues. For the CDR3, the DNA is TGTGCCTGGAGTCTGGAACAGGGCAACACCTTC. Translation gives CAWSLEQGNTF.

This clone has only a few counts. The same CDR3 is also encoded by other DNA sequences in this sample. V usage is TRBV6-5 and J usage is TRBJ2-7; 11 bases are a match to TRBD2. This CDR3 is 15 amino acids long. Unmatched junction bases numbered 1, after V lost 0 bases and J lost 3 bases. Germline loops: CDR1 MNHEY, CDR2 SVGAGI. The CDR3 nucleotides are TGTGCCAGCAGTTACTCGGGACTAGCGGACTACGAGCAGTACTTC. Translation: CASSYSGLADYEQYF.

V usage is TRBV7-9 and J usage is TRBJ2-1; TRBD2 matches at 7 bases. Per the germline V gene, CDR1 is SEHNR and CDR2 is FQNEAQ (reference sequence). J gave up 6 bases and V 6 bases, and 11 bases lay outside the gene matches. The CDR3 has 15 residues. Written as DNA, the CDR3 is TGTGCCAGCAGGGCTAGCGGAGGGCTCAGCAATGAGCAGTTCTTC. This gives the protein CASRASGGLSNEQFF.